This TCR beta chain was profiled in a study of T-cell reconstitution after alpha-beta-depleted transplantation in children. Study results and caveats: The study reportedly traced alpha-beta T cells about two months after transplant to several hundred expanded graft clones. Newly generated T cells supplied most T-cell counts and diversity one year post-transplant. Diversity of TCRbeta at day 60 was high in some patients, arising from surviving recipient T cells and thymic progenitors.

The TCRbeta library was prepared with unique molecular identifiers. TCRdb re-analysed the PCR reads in MiXCR, keeping a single row per CDR3 protein. The sample consists of around 800,000 distinct CDR3 sequences, approximately 15% of them appearing once. This clonotype occurred a few times. Its antigen is still unknown. The sample here was PBMCs, mostly from graft donor cells, taken 360 days after TCRalphabeta/CD19-depleted stem cell transplant. The TCR comes from a male patient between 5 and 17 years old who had a stem cell transplant for acute lymphoblastic leukemia, so the T cells may come from the graft donor.

CDR3 region: CASSRDRGNNEQFF. The DNA of the CDR3 is TGTGCCAGCAGTCGGGACAGGGGCAACAATGAGCAGTTCTTC. The J gene is TRBJ2-1, the V gene TRBV12-3 or TRBV12-4; 10 positions agree with TRBD1. With 5 bases clipped from V and 5 bases from J, the junction kept 3 bases outside the gene matches. This CDR3 comprises 14 residues.